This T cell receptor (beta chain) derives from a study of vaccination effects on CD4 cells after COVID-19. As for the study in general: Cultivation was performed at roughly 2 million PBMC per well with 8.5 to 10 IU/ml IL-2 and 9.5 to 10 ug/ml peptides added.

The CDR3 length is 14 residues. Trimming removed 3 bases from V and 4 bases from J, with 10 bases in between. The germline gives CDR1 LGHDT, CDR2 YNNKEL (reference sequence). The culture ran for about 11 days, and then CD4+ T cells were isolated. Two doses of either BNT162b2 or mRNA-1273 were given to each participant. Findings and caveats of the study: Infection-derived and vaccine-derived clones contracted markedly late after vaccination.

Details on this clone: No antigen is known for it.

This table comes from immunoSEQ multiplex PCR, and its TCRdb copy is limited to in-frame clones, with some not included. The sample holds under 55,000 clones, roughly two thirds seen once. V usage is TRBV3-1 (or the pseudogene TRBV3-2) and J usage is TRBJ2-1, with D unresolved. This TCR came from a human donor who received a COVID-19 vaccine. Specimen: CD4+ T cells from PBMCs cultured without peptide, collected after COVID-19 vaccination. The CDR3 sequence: CASSQEWSYNEQFF. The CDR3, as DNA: TGTGCCAGCAGCCAGGAGTGGTCGTACAATGAGCAGTTCTTC.